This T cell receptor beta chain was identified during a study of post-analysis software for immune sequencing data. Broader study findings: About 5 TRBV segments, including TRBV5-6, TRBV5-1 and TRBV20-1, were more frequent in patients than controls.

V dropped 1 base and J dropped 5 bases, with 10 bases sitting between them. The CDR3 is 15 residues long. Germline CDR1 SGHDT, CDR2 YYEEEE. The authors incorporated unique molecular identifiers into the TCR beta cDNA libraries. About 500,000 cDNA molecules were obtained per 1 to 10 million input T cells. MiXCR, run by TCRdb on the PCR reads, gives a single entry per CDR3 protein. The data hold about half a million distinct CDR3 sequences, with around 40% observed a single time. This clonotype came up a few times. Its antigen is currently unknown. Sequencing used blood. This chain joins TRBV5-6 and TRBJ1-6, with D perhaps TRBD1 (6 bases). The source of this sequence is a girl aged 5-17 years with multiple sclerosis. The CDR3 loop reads CASSLLTGNNSPLHF. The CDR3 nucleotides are TGTGCCAGCAGCTTGTTAACAGGGAATAATTCACCCCTCCACTTT.